Reported below is one T cell receptor (beta chain). This specimen belongs to a study of control samples from healthy donors and cancer patients. TCRdb keeps only in-frame clones here, not all; method: immunoSEQ multiplex PCR. The sample shows approximately 140,000 clones, roughly 92% of them seen only once. This CDR3 has 13 amino acids. The V gene's germline CDR1 is PRHDT and CDR2 FYEKMQ (reference sequence). The V end was cut by 0 bases, the J end by 3 bases, with 6 bases between. The source of this sequence is a man aged 35-49 years in good health. The sequencing input was blood. This chain joins TRBV13 and TRBJ2-7; D unresolved. The CDR3 sequence is CASSLGRNYEQYF. The CDR3 nucleotides are TGTGCCAGCAGCTTAGGCAGAAACTACGAGCAGTACTTC.